Presented here are 24 T cell receptor beta chains from one specimen sequenced in a study of T-cell memory formation after mild COVID-19. Each CDR3 protein is one row after TCRdb ran MiXCR on the 5' RACE reads. The sample includes 450,000 or so distinct CDR3 sequences, nearly 25% seen only once; the top ten take under 15%. Sequencing input: PBMCs or a T cell subset sorted from them (not recorded which). Every receptor here comes from an adult woman who had mild COVID-19 (a few samples of this study predate the infection). Cell type and time point are not known.

This clonotype was observed a few times. The chain links TRBV24-1 to TRBJ2-1; D gene ambiguous. V gave up 0 bases and J gave up 7 bases, with 15 bases separating them. This CDR3 spans 16 amino acids. The germline V gene encodes CDR1 KGHDR and CDR2 SFDVKD. The chain's CDR3 is CATSDLYGPGRNEQFF. The CDR3 nucleotides are TGTGCCACCAGTGATTTGTATGGGCCTGGGCGGAATGAGCAGTTCTTC.

There are a few counts of this clonotype. V is TRBV12-3 or TRBV12-4 and J is TRBJ2-2, with 8 bases fitting TRBD2. The CDR3 runs to 16 residues. With 7 bases clipped from V and 0 bases from J, the junction kept 7 bases outside the gene matches. The CDR3 DNA reads as TGTGCCAGCATTTCTAGCGGGCGGACGAACACCGGGGAGCTGTTTTTT. Translating gives CASISSGRTNTGELFF.

This clonotype was found a few times. The rearrangement joins TRBV11-3 to TRBJ2-7, with TRBD1 as a possible D gene (7 bases). Trimming pared 5 bases from V and 2 bases from J, leaving 13 bases between. Germline CDR1 SGHNT, CDR2 YENEEA. The CDR3 length is 14 residues. For the CDR3, the DNA is TGTGCCAGCAGCCGGGGGACAGTTACCTACGAGCAGTACTTC. The encoded protein is CASSRGTVTYEQYF. The variable domain in full, with the rest retrieved from reference TRBV11-3 and TRBJ2-7, is EAGVVQSPRYKIIEKKQPVAFWCNPISGHNTLYWYLQNLGQGPELLIRYENEEAVDDSQLPKDRFSAERLKGVDSTLKIQPAELGDSAVYLCASSRGTVTYEQYFGPGTRLTVT.

Only a few counts were recorded for this clonotype. The rearrangement links TRBV7-9 to TRBJ2-3, with D perhaps TRBD1 or TRBD2 (5 bases each). Germline CDR1 is SEHNR and CDR2 is FQNEAQ (reference sequence). The CDR3 spans 15 residues. The V end lost 4 bases, the J end lost 1 base, and 12 bases lay between the germline ends. The CDR3 DNA reads as TGTGCCAGCAGCTCATTTGAGGGACGCACAGATACGCAGTATTTT. Its protein is CASSSFEGRTDTQYF.

This chain connects TRBV27 to TRBJ2-7; no clear D gene. Germline V lookup: CDR1 MNHEY, CDR2 SMNVEV (reference sequence). V dropped 2 bases and J dropped 6 bases, with 11 bases sitting between them. This CDR3 spans 13 amino acids. CDR3 in amino acids: CASSLAPRSEQYF. The DNA of the CDR3 is TGTGCCAGCAGTTTAGCCCCCCGATCCGAGCAGTACTTC.

This clonotype was recorded only once. This chain connects TRBV4-3 to TRBJ2-7; TRBD2 might be the D (6 bases). The germline gives CDR1 LGHNA, CDR2 YSLEER. V shed 0 bases and J shed 3 bases, with 12 bases lying between them. The CDR3 covers 15 residues. The CDR3 reads CASSQDPGRSYEQYF. The DNA for the CDR3 is TGCGCCAGCAGCCAAGACCCGGGGAGGAGCTACGAGCAGTACTTC.

This clonotype has a count of ten or more. The V gene is TRBV19, the J gene TRBJ2-1; 9 bases align to TRBD2. Losses at the gene ends were 5 bases for V and 0 bases for J; bases not matched to a gene: 5. The CDR3 covers 16 residues. Germline values: CDR1 LNHDA, CDR2 SQIVND (reference sequence). The CDR3 sequence is CASSVGLATSYNEQFF. In DNA form, the CDR3 reads TGTGCCAGTAGTGTCGGACTAGCGACCTCCTACAATGAGCAGTTCTTC. The full variable domain, in which reference TRBV19 and TRBJ2-1 provide the parts outside the CDR3, is DGGITQSPKYLFRKEGQNVTLSCEQNLNHDAMYWYRQDPGQGLRLIYYSQIVNDFQKGDIAEGYSVSREKKESFPLTVTSAQKNPTAFYLCASSVGLATSYNEQFFGPGTRLTVL.

The CDR3 is CASSATGGILDTQYF. The DNA for the CDR3 is TGTGCCAGCAGTGCGACGGGGGGGATTTTAGATACGCAGTATTTT. V usage is TRBV25-1 and J usage is TRBJ2-3; 8 positions agree with TRBD2. V shed 4 bases, J shed 5 bases, and the junction held 8 bases outside the gene matches. This CDR3 region has 15 residues. CDR1 and CDR2 from the germline V gene are MGHDK and SYGVNS.

This clonotype has more than one count but fewer than ten. The chain joins TRBV30 to TRBJ2-7, with TRBD2 matching 10 bases. V dropped 4 bases and J dropped 4; count of bases not matched to a gene: 7. The germline V gene has CDR1 GTSNPN and CDR2 SVGIG (reference sequence). There are 14 residues in the CDR3. The CDR3: CAWMVSSGRYEQYF. CDR3 in DNA: TGTGCCTGGATGGTATCTAGCGGGAGATACGAGCAGTACTTC.

A few counts support this clonotype. The chain joins TRBV24-1 to TRBJ2-1; weak D call: TRBD2 (6 bases). Trimming left V 1 base short and J 8 bases short, with 20 bases between. This CDR3 is built from 17 residues. Germline V gives CDR1 KGHDR, CDR2 SFDVKD. The CDR3 sequence: CATSDFGGGDGIHEQFF. The CDR3 DNA sequence: TGTGCCACCAGTGATTTCGGGGGAGGTGACGGGATCCATGAGCAGTTCTTC.

V and J are TRBV20-1 and TRBJ1-5, with unresolved D. CDR1 DFQATT and CDR2 SNEGSKA come from the germline V gene (reference sequence). CDR3 length: 13 residues. Trimming stripped 7 bases from V and 7 bases from J, with 17 bases between. The CDR3 loop reads CSGGTVVNQPQHF. CDR3 nucleotide sequence: TGCAGTGGTGGCACGGTCGTCAACCAGCCCCAGCATTTT.

The rearrangement joins TRBV20-1 to TRBJ2-5, with D perhaps TRBD1 or TRBD2 (5 bases each). Germline assignment: CDR1 DFQATT and CDR2 SNEGSKA (reference sequence). The CDR3 consists of 12 residues. Trimming took off 5 bases at V and 7 bases at J, with 14 bases between the two ends. Here the CDR3 reads CSAGLSDTTQYF. CDR3 nucleotides: TGCAGTGCTGGACTTTCGGACACGACCCAGTACTTC.

This chain uses TRBV12-3 or TRBV12-4 with TRBJ1-2; 8 bases align to TRBD1. This CDR3 comprises 14 residues. J was trimmed by 3 bases and V by 4 bases; bases with no gene match: 4. The CDR3 reads CASSSLDRDYGYTF. The CDR3 region has the DNA TGTGCCAGCAGTTCCCTGGACAGGGACTATGGCTACACCTTC.

The gene calls are TRBV7-8 and TRBJ2-1, with TRBD2 matching 12 bases. Germline V CDR1 and CDR2: SGHVS, FQNEAQ. After removal of 5 bases from V and 7 bases from J, the junction contained 9 bases not matched to a gene. The CDR3 loop spans 16 amino acids. The CDR3, as DNA: TGTGCCAGCAGCCCCCCGACTAGCGGGAGCCTGAATGAGCAGTTCTTC. Protein product: CASSPPTSGSLNEQFF.

The rearrangement uses TRBV5-1 and TRBJ2-5; 9 bases are a match to TRBD1. CDR1 is SGHRS, CDR2 YFSETQ, per germline. V shed 4 bases, J shed 2 bases, and the junction held 6 bases outside the gene matches. This CDR3 is 15 amino acids long. The CDR3 bases are TGCGCCAGCAGCCCCCGGGACAGGGAGCAAGAGACCCAGTACTTC. It specifies CASSPRDREQETQYF.

The rearrangement joins TRBV5-6 to TRBJ2-7; D is ambiguous. This CDR3 contains 12 residues. Germline lookup yields CDR1 SGHDT and CDR2 YYEEEE. The germline V and J ends were trimmed by 3 bases and 3 bases, with 7 bases remaining between them. CDR3 sequence reads: CASSSPFYEQYF. The DNA of the CDR3 is TGTGCCAGCAGCTCCCCGTTCTACGAGCAGTACTTC.

This clonotype was recorded a few times. V usage is TRBV7-8 and J usage is TRBJ2-7; unclear D gene. V lost 6 bases, J lost 6 bases, and 12 bases lay in between. The CDR3 sequence is 12 residues long. Germline CDR1 reads SGHVS; CDR2 reads FQNEAQ. CDR3 nucleotides: TGTGCCAGCAGGCAGTCAACGGGCGAGCAGTACTTC. Its protein is CASRQSTGEQYF.

This clonotype occurred once. The gene calls are TRBV2 and TRBJ2-5; TRBD2 might be the D (7 bases). The CDR3 runs 16 residues. V lost 3 bases and J lost 2, with 16 bases in between. Germline V gene sequence: CDR1 SNHLY, CDR2 FYNNEI. As DNA, the CDR3 is TGTGCCAGCAGTGATAGGGGGAACGGGAGGCAAGAGACCCAGTACTTC. This codes for CASSDRGNGRQETQYF.

The gene calls are TRBV6-5 and TRBJ2-1; 7 nucleotides agree with TRBD1. The CDR3 spans 16 residues. The germline V gene encodes CDR1 MNHEY and CDR2 SVGAGI. After removal of 0 bases from V and 6 bases from J, the junction contained 8 bases not matched to a gene. CDR3 nucleotides: TGTGCCAGCAGTTACTCCCTCATGACAGGGCGCAATGAGCAGTTCTTC. It is translated as CASSYSLMTGRNEQFF.

The chain links TRBV5-1 to TRBJ2-2; D is perhaps TRBD2 (5 bases). The V gene lost 1 base and the J gene lost 0 bases, with 10 bases spanning the gap. This CDR3 is built from 16 residues. Germline V gene data show CDR1 as SGHRS and CDR2 as YFSETQ. The CDR3 DNA is TGCGCCAGCAGCTTGATTTCCGGGACGAACACCGGGGAGCTGTTTTTT. This encodes CASSLISGTNTGELFF. Full variable domain (missing parts from reference TRBV5-1 and TRBJ2-2): KAGVTQTPRYLIKTRGQQVTLSCSPISGHRSVSWYQQTPGQGLQFLFEYFSETQRNKGNFPGRFSGRQFSNSRSEMNVSTLELGDSALYLCASSLISGTNTGELFFGEGSRLTVL.

The chain couples TRBV6-1 to TRBJ2-1; no definite D call. The CDR3 sequence is 15 residues long. Germline loops: CDR1 MNHNS, CDR2 SASEGT. V lost 3 bases and J lost 0, with 9 bases in between. In DNA, the CDR3 is TGTGCCAGCAGTGAGGATCCAAGCTCCTACAATGAGCAGTTCTTC. Translating it yields CASSEDPSSYNEQFF.

The chain uses TRBV2 and TRBJ1-2; D ambiguous. The CDR3 spans 12 residues. The V gene lost 3 bases and the J gene lost 4 bases, with 6 bases spanning the gap. Germline V gives CDR1 SNHLY, CDR2 FYNNEI. For the CDR3, the DNA is TGTGCCAGCAGTGATCGGAGCTATGGCTACACCTTC. It is translated as CASSDRSYGYTF.

This clonotype has more than one count but fewer than ten. The rearrangement links TRBV3-1 to TRBJ2-4; D could derive from TRBD1 or TRBD2 (5 bases each). Trimming stripped 4 bases from V and 3 bases from J, with 16 bases between. The CDR3 totals 16 residues. The germline V gene has CDR1 LGHDT and CDR2 YNNKEL (reference sequence). The DNA for the CDR3 is TGTGCCAGCAGCCTAAGGGGACCCTCGGACAAAAACATTCAGTACTTC. It specifies CASSLRGPSDKNIQYF.

The chain couples TRBV7-2 to TRBJ1-6, with D uncertain. The CDR3 covers 14 residues. In germline, CDR1 is SGHTA, CDR2 FQGNSA. The V and J ends lost 5 bases and 7 bases respectively, with 12 bases between them. CDR3 in amino acids: CASSPLGGNSPLHF. The CDR3 nucleotides read TGTGCCAGCAGCCCCCTGGGAGGGAATTCACCCCTCCACTTT.